This T cell receptor beta chain was identified during a study of blood T cell repertoires in COVID-19. CDR3 length equals 15 residues. Germline V CDR1 and CDR2: SGDLS, YYNGEE. V lost 3 bases and J lost 2, with 11 bases in between. Per the authors' pipeline: Estimated nucleated cell counts came from reference gene primer amplification. Sequencing used immunoSEQ multiplex PCR; TCRdb keeps in-frame clones, though not all of them. The V and J calls and clone size are taken from that table; D and trimming were inferred from the DNA. The data show hundreds of thousands of clones, around four fifths seen once.

The genes are TRBV9 and TRBJ2-2, with unresolved D. The clonotype originates from a middle-aged woman with active or convalescent COVID-19. The sequenced sample was peripheral blood. The CDR3 region is CASSATNINTGELFF. CDR3 DNA: TGTGCCAGCAGCGCGACAAACATCAACACCGGGGAGCTGTTTTTT.